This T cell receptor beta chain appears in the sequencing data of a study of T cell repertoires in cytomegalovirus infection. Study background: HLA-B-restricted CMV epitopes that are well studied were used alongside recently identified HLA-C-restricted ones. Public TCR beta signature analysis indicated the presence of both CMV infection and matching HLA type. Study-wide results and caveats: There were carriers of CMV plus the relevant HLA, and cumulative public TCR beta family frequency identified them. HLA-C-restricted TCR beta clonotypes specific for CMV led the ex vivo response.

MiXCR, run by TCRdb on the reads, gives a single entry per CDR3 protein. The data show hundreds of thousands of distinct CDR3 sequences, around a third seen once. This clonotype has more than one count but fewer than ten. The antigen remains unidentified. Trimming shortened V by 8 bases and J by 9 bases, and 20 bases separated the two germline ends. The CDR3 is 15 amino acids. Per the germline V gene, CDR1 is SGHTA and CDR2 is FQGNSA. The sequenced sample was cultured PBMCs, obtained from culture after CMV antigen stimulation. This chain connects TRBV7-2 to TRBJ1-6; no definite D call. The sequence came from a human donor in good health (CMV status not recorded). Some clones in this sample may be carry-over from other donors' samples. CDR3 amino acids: CASAKRQQPISPLHF. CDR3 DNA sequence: TGTGCCAGCGCCAAGCGGCAGCAGCCAATTTCACCCCTCCACTTT.